What follows describes a single T cell receptor beta chain. The sample originates from a study of T cells after somatic rescue of genetic block. The CDR3 runs 15 residues. The germline CDR1 and CDR2 sequences are MNHNY and SVGAGI (reference sequence). Unmatched junction bases numbered 4, after V lost 2 bases and J lost 3 bases. Some clones are missing from TCRdb's copy, which holds only in-frame ones; the method was immunoSEQ multiplex PCR. The table lists approximately 78,000 clones, approximately 90% of them singletons. V and J are TRBV6-6 and TRBJ2-7; 10 bases map to TRBD1. The sequenced sample was peripheral blood mononuclear cells (PBMCs). This TCR was recovered from a man aged 25-45 years. As DNA, the CDR3 is TGTGCCAGCAGTTACACTGGGACAGGGGACTACGAGCAGTACTTC. Translating gives CASSYTGTGDYEQYF.